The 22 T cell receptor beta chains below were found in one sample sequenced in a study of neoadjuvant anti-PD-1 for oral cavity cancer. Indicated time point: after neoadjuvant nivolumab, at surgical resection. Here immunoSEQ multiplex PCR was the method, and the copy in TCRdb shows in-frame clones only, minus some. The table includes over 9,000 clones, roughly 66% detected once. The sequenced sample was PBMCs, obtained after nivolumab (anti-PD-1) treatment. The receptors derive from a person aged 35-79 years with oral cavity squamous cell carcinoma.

The CDR3 region is CASRMGSSSYEQYF. CDR3 bases: TGTGCCAGCAGGATGGGGTCTAGCTCCTACGAGCAGTACTTC. This chain connects TRBV2 to TRBJ2-7; D ambiguous. Germline CDR1 reads SNHLY; CDR2 reads FYNNEI. The CDR3 length is 14 residues. Trimming left V 6 bases short and J 0 bases short, with 12 bases between.

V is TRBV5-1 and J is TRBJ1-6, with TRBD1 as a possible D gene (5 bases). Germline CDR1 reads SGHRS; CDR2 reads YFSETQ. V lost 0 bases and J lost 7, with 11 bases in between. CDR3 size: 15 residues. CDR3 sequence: CASSLGGTENSPLHF. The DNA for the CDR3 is TGCGCCAGCAGCTTGGGGGGGACCGAGAATTCACCCCTCCACTTT.

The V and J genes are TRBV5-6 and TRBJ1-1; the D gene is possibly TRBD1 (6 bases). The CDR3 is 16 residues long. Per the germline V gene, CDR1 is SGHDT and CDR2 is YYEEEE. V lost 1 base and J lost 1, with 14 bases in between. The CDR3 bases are TGTGCCAGCAGCTTGATCGGGACACCTAAGAACACTGAAGCTTTCTTT. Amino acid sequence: CASSLIGTPKNTEAFF.

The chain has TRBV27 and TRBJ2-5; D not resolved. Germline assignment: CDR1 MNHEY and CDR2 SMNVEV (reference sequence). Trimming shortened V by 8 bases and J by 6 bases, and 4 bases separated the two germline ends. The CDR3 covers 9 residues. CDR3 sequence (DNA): TGTGCCAGCCGAAAGACCCAGTACTTC. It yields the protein CASRKTQYF.

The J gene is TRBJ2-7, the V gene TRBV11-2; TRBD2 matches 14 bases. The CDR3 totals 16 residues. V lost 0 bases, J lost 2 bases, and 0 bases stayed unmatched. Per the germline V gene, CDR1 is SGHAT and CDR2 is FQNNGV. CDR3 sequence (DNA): TGTGCCAGCAGCTTAGAGACTAGCGGGAGGGCCTACGAGCAGTACTTC. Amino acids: CASSLETSGRAYEQYF.

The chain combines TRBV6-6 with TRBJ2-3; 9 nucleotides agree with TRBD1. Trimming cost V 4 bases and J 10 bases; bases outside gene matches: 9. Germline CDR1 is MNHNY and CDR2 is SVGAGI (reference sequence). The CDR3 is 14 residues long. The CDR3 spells CASSSGTGYGSQYF. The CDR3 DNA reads TGTGCCAGCAGTTCCGGGACAGGGTATGGGTCGCAGTATTTT.

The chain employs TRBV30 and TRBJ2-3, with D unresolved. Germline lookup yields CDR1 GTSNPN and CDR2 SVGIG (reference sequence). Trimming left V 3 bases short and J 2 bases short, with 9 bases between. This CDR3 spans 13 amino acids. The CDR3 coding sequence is TGTGCCTGGAGCGTCTTTTCCACAGATACGCAGTATTTT. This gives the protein CAWSVFSTDTQYF.

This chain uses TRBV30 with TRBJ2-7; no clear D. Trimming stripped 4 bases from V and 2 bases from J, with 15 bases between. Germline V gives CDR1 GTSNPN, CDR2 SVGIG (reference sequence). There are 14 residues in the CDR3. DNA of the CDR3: TGTGCCTGGAAAATGGGGTCCGGCCCCTACGAGCAGTACTTC. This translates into CAWKMGSGPYEQYF.

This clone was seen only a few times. The CDR3 protein is CASRLDRSSTGELFF. The CDR3 bases are TGTGCCAGCAGGCTAGACAGGAGCAGTACCGGGGAGCTGTTTTTT. The chain combines TRBV27 with TRBJ2-2; TRBD1 is a possible D gene (6 bases). This CDR3 comprises 15 residues. In germline, CDR1 is MNHEY, CDR2 SMNVEV (reference sequence). V shed 6 bases and J shed 5 bases, with 16 bases lying between them.

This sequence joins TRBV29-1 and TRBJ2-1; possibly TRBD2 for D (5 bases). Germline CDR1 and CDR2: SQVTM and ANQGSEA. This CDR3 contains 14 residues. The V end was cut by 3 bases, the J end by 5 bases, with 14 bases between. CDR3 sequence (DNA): TGCAGCGTTGACAGGACTTATATTAACAATGAGCAGTTCTTC. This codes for CSVDRTYINNEQFF.

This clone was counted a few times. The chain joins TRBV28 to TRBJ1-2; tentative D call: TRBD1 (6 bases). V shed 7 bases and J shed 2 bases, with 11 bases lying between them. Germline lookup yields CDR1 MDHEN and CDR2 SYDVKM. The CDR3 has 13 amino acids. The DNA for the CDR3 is TGTGCCAGCATAGGGACATCCAACTATGGCTACACCTTC. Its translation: CASIGTSNYGYTF.

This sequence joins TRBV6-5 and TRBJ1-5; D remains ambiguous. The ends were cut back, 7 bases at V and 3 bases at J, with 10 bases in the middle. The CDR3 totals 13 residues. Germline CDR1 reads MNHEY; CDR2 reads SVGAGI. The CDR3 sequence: CASKPGSNQPQHF. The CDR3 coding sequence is TGTGCCAGCAAGCCCGGATCCAATCAGCCCCAGCATTTT.

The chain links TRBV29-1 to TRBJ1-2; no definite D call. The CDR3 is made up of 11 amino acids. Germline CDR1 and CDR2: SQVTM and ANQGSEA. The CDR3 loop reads CRTEEGYGYTF. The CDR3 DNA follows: TGCCGCACTGAGGAGGGCTATGGCTACACCTTC.

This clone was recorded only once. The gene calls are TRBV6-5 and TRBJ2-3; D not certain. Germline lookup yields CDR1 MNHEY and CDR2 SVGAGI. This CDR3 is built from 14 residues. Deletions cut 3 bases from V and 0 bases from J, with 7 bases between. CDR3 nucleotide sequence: TGTGCCAGCAGTTATATTACGAGCACAGATACGCAGTATTTT. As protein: CASSYITSTDTQYF.

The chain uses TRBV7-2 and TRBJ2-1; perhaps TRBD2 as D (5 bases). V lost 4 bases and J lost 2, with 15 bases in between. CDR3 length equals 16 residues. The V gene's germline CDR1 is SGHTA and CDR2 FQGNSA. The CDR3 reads CASSSRKSGTYNEQFF. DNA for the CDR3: TGTGCCAGCAGCTCCCGGAAGTCGGGGACCTACAATGAGCAGTTCTTC. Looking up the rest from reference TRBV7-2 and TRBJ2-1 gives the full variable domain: GAGVSQSPSNKVTEKGKDVELRCDPISGHTALYWYRQSLGQGLEFLIYFQGNSAPDKSGLPSDRFSAERTGGSVSTLTIQRTQQEDSAVYLCASSSRKSGTYNEQFFGPGTRLTVL.

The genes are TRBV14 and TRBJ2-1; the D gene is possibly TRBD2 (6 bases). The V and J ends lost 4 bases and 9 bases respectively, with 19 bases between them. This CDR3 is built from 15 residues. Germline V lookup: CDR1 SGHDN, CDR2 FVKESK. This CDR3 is CASSPTRGFTIEQFF. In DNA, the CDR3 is TGTGCCAGCAGCCCGACTAGGGGATTTACAATTGAGCAGTTCTTC.

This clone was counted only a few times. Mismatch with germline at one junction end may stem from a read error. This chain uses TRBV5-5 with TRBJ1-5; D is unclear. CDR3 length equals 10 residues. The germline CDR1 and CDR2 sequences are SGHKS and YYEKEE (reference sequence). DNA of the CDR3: TGTGCCAGCAGCCGACCCGATCGGAATTTT. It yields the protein CASSRPDRNF.

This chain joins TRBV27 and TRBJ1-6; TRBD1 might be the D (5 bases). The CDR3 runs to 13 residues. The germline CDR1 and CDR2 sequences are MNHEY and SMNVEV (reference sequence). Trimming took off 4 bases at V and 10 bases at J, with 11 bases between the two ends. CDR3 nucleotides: TGTGCCAGCAGTTCAGGGTACAAATCACCCCTCCACTTT. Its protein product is CASSSGYKSPLHF.

CDR3 DNA: TGTGCCAGCAGTCACCCCCCCTCCGGGACTAGCGGGAGGTTAGCCGGGGAGCTGTTTTTT. It yields the protein CASSHPPSGTSGRLAGELFF. This chain connects TRBV27 to TRBJ2-2; 15 bases align to TRBD2. V gave up 5 bases and J gave up 6 bases; unmatched junction bases: 16. Germline V lookup: CDR1 MNHEY, CDR2 SMNVEV (reference sequence). The CDR3 extends over 20 amino acids.

The CDR3 DNA follows: TGCGCCAGCAGCAACACGAGGGGGTCTCTAGGGTTCTTC. Translating it yields CASSNTRGSLGFF. The chain carries TRBV5-1 and TRBJ2-1; maybe TRBD1 (6 bases). The CDR3 totals 13 residues. Germline V gene lookup returns CDR1 SGHRS and CDR2 YFSETQ. V dropped 4 bases and J dropped 15 bases, with 20 bases sitting between them.

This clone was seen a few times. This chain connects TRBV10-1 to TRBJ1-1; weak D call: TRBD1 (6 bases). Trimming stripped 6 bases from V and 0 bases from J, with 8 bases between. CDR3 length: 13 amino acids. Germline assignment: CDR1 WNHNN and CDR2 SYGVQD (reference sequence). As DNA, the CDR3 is TGCGCCAGCAGACAGGGTTTGAACACTGAAGCTTTCTTT. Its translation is CASRQGLNTEAFF.

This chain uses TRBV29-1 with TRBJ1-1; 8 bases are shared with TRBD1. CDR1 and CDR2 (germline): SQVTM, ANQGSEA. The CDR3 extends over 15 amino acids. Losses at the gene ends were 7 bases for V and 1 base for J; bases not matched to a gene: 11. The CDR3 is CSGRRQGIRNTEAFF. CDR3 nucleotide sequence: TGCAGCGGCCGTAGACAGGGGATTAGGAACACTGAAGCTTTCTTT.